This entry concerns a single T cell receptor (beta chain). The data stem from a study of blood T cell repertoires in COVID-19. Data came from immunoSEQ multiplex PCR; TCRdb stores just in-frame clones and leaves some out. Of around 250,000 clones listed, around nine tenths are singletons. The specimen sequenced was peripheral blood. The TCR originated in an older woman who had recovered from COVID-19.

The CDR3 is CASSYSRTGAYEQYF. For the CDR3, the DNA is TGTGCCAGCAGTTACTCGAGGACAGGGGCCTACGAGCAGTACTTC. The chain couples TRBV6-5 to TRBJ2-7, with 9 bases matching TRBD1. V was pared by 0 bases and J by 2 bases, with 2 bases of the junction left unmatched. Per germline, CDR1 MNHEY and CDR2 SVGAGI. The CDR3 spans 15 residues.